Described below is a single T cell receptor beta chain sequence and its context. Per germline, CDR1 MNHNS and CDR2 SASEGT. The CDR3 is 17 amino acids. The V gene end was trimmed by 4 bases and the J gene end by 10 bases; junction bases not matched to a gene: 13. This sample was taken from a study of blood T cell repertoires in COVID-19. As for the study in general: Researchers got acute and convalescent COVID-19 samples from the United States, Italy and Spain. Sources were T cells, B-cell-depleted T cells, or PBMCs; the material itself was cDNA or gDNA.

In the authors' methods: Counts of nucleated cells, estimated from reference gene primer amplification, were obtained. Clones were read by immunoSEQ multiplex PCR, and TCRdb kept only the in-frame ones, dropping some. D and trimming come from the DNA, and the V and J calls and clone size come from that table. This table holds about 260,000 clones, approximately 86% found once. This receptor was obtained from a man aged 40-49 years who had recovered from COVID-19. The chain employs TRBV6-1 and TRBJ2-1, with 13 bases that match TRBD2. The specimen was peripheral blood. The CDR3 coding sequence is TGTGCCAGCAGTGGACTAGCGGGGGGCCCGGTCAAATTAGAGCAGTTCTTC. Amino acids: CASSGLAGGPVKLEQFF.